Below, one T cell receptor (beta chain) is given with its context. The method was immunoSEQ multiplex PCR; TCRdb's version includes in-frame clones alone and lacks a portion of them. This sample has roughly 70,000 clones, with approximately 92% found just once. This entry is derived from a study of T cell changes during pregnancy in multiple sclerosis. V lost 5 bases and J lost 4; bases outside the gene matches: 8. Germline CDR1 reads LNHDA; CDR2 reads SQIVND (reference sequence). The length of the CDR3 is 15 residues. J is TRBJ2-3 and V is TRBV19, with 8 bases fitting TRBD1. The sample consisted of peripheral blood, taken in the third trimester of pregnancy. The source of this sequence is a female donor in good health, enrolled as a control in a pregnancy study. The CDR3 region has the DNA TGTGCCAGTAGTCCGACGACAGGGGCGGCAGATACGCAGTATTTT. Translated: CASSPTTGAADTQYF.